The present T cell receptor beta chain was sequenced within a study of blood T cell repertoires in COVID-19. Study summary: T cells, B-cell-depleted T cells, or PBMCs provided the cDNA or gDNA that served as material.

Enrollees, roughly 18 to 95 years old, lived in about two dozen US areas. Deletions cut 5 bases from V and 2 bases from J, with 13 bases between. CDR1 and CDR2 (germline): MDHEN, SYDVKM. The CDR3 runs to 15 residues. Assay used: immunoSEQ multiplex PCR; TCRdb lists only in-frame clones, some missing. Among fewer than 200,000 clones listed, 70% to 90% were seen once. The genes are TRBV28 and TRBJ2-4; D is ambiguous. Sequenced sample: PBMCs or T cells enriched from blood (not recorded which). The sequence came from a woman between 45 and 60 years old who had recovered from COVID-19. The CDR3 loop reads CASSLGQVPKNIQYF. The CDR3 bases are TGTGCCAGCAGTCTTGGGCAAGTACCCAAAAACATTCAGTACTTC.